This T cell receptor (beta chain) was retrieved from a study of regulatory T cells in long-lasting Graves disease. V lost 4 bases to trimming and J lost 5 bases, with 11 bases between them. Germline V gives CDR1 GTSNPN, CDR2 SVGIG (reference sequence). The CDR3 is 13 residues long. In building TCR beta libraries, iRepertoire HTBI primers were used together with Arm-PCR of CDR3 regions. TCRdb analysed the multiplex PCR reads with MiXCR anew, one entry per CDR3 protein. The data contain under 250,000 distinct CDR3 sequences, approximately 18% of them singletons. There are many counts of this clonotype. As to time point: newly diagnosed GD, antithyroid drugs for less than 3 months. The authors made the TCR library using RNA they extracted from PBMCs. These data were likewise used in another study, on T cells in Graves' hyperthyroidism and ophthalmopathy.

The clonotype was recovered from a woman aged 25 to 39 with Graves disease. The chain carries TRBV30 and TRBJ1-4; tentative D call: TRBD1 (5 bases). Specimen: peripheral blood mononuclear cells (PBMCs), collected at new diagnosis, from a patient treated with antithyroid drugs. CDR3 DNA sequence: TGTGCCTGGACCGGGACTGTCAATGAAAAACTGTTTTTT. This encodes CAWTGTVNEKLFF.